This TCR beta chain came from a study of blood T cell repertoires in COVID-19. Sequencing was performed with immunoSEQ multiplex PCR; in TCRdb, only in-frame clones are kept and a portion is missing. In the table there are around 700,000 clones, around 89% of which are singletons. CDR1 is SGHRS and CDR2 is YFSETQ in the germline V gene. V lost 0 bases to trimming and J lost 7 bases, with 17 bases between them. CDR3 length: 16 residues. This chain connects TRBV5-1 to TRBJ2-1; possibly TRBD2 for D (6 bases). Sequencing used peripheral blood. This receptor was obtained from a woman aged 18-29 years with acute or convalescent COVID-19. The CDR3 nucleotides are TGCGCCAGCAGCTTGGCGGGGGTTGGCCTTCGGAATGAGCAGTTCTTC. It yields the protein CASSLAGVGLRNEQFF.